Listed below are T cell receptor beta chains from one sample, sequenced in a study of blood T cell repertoires in COVID-19. Clones were read by immunoSEQ multiplex PCR, and TCRdb kept only the in-frame ones, dropping some. The sample lists approximately 250,000 clones; roughly 89% were seen once. The sequenced material came from PBMCs or T cells enriched from blood (not recorded which). These receptors all stem from a woman in her thirties who had recovered from COVID-19. The CDR3 runs from the conserved cysteine through the conserved F or W. The order of the fields is J gene, D gene, clone size, V gene, CDR3 protein, CDR3 DNA. A D gene is named only where the DNA matches it firmly. Clone size is not always given. Where it is, it says once, few, many or a class for expanded clones.

j_gene: TRBJ2-1; d_gene: TRBD2; abundance: .; v_gene: TRBV7-2; CDR3aa: CASSLRRSSGRNEQFF; CDR3nt: TGTGCCAGCAGCTTACGTCGCTCTAGCGGGAGAAATGAGCAGTTCTTC
j_gene: TRBJ2-3; d_gene: TRBD2; abundance: .; v_gene: TRBV30; CDR3aa: CAWSRTSGRGGTDTQYF; CDR3nt: TGTGCCTGGAGTAGGACTAGCGGGAGAGGGGGCACAGATACGCAGTATTTT
j_gene: TRBJ1-1; d_gene: .; abundance: .; v_gene: TRBV25-1; CDR3aa: CASSAGGSIEAFF; CDR3nt: TGTGCCAGCAGTGCCGGAGGATCCATTGAAGCTTTCTTT
j_gene: TRBJ2-1; d_gene: TRBD1; abundance: few; v_gene: TRBV28; CDR3aa: CASTDDRGFRNEQFF; CDR3nt: TGTGCCAGCACTGACGACAGGGGGTTTCGTAATGAGCAGTTCTTC
j_gene: TRBJ1-2; d_gene: .; abundance: .; v_gene: TRBV9; CDR3aa: CASSAPVTPETGPYGYTF; CDR3nt: TGTGCCAGCAGCGCCCCCGTAACCCCAGAAACAGGGCCCTATGGCTACACCTTC
j_gene: TRBJ1-1; d_gene: .; abundance: .; v_gene: TRBV5-1; CDR3aa: CASSPGGDQSTEAFF; CDR3nt: TGCGCCAGCAGCCCGGGAGGGGATCAGAGCACTGAAGCTTTCTTT
j_gene: TRBJ1-5; d_gene: TRBD1; abundance: .; v_gene: TRBV6-2/TRBV6-3; CDR3aa: CASSYTGGPQHF; CDR3nt: TGTGCCAGCAGTTACACAGGGGGGCCCCAGCATTTT
j_gene: TRBJ1-5; d_gene: .; abundance: once; v_gene: TRBV28; CDR3aa: CASSFPRPGPQLNQPQHF; CDR3nt: TGTGCCAGCAGTTTCCCACGGCCAGGGCCCCAGCTCAATCAGCCCCAGCATTTT
j_gene: TRBJ1-1; d_gene: TRBD1; abundance: .; v_gene: TRBV10-3; CDR3aa: CATTGQVGTEAFF; CDR3nt: TGTGCCACAACGGGACAGGTGGGGACTGAAGCTTTCTTT
j_gene: TRBJ1-4; d_gene: TRBD1; abundance: .; v_gene: TRBV19; CDR3aa: CASSMGQSFNEKLFF; CDR3nt: TGTGCCAGTAGTATGGGACAGTCCTTTAATGAAAAACTGTTTTTT
j_gene: TRBJ2-1; d_gene: .; abundance: .; v_gene: TRBV4-2; CDR3aa: CASSQERASYNEQFF; CDR3nt: TGTGCCAGCAGCCAAGAGAGGGCTTCGTACAATGAGCAGTTCTTC
j_gene: TRBJ1-5; d_gene: .; abundance: .; v_gene: TRBV4-3; CDR3aa: CASSPQGTSQPQHF; CDR3nt: TGCGCCAGCAGCCCACAGGGAACCAGTCAGCCCCAGCATTTT
j_gene: TRBJ2-3; d_gene: TRBD2; abundance: .; v_gene: TRBV9; CDR3aa: CASSVPTSGGRDTQYF; CDR3nt: TGTGCCAGCAGCGTCCCGACTAGCGGGGGAAGGGATACGCAGTATTTT
j_gene: TRBJ1-1; d_gene: TRBD1; abundance: .; v_gene: TRBV4-1; CDR3aa: CASSHLQGRTGAFF; CDR3nt: TGCGCCAGCAGCCATTTACAGGGGCGCACCGGAGCTTTCTTT
j_gene: TRBJ1-6; d_gene: .; abundance: .; v_gene: TRBV7-2; CDR3aa: CASSLARGVGSPLHF; CDR3nt: TGTGCCAGCAGCTTAGCGCGGGGGGTGGGTTCACCCCTCCACTTT
j_gene: TRBJ1-2; d_gene: .; abundance: .; v_gene: TRBV9; CDR3aa: CASSVDRGRPDIRYGYTF; CDR3nt: TGTGCCAGCAGCGTAGACCGGGGTAGGCCTGACATAAGGTATGGCTACACCTTC
j_gene: TRBJ1-6; d_gene: TRBD1; abundance: .; v_gene: TRBV13; CDR3aa: CASSRRPGQGASSPLHF; CDR3nt: TGTGCCAGCAGCCGAAGACCGGGACAGGGGGCGAGTTCACCCCTCCACTTT
j_gene: TRBJ2-1; d_gene: TRBD2; abundance: .; v_gene: TRBV5-5; CDR3aa: CASSFLAGGPYEQFF; CDR3nt: TGTGCCAGCAGCTTTCTCGCGGGAGGGCCATATGAGCAGTTCTTC
j_gene: TRBJ2-7; d_gene: TRBD1; abundance: .; v_gene: TRBV28; CDR3aa: CASSSFRTGSSYEQYF; CDR3nt: TGTGCCAGCAGTTCCTTCCGGACAGGGAGCTCCTACGAGCAGTACTTC
j_gene: TRBJ1-5; d_gene: .; abundance: .; v_gene: TRBV29-1; CDR3aa: CSVLQGRGQPQHF; CDR3nt: TGCAGCGTCCTACAGGGCAGGGGACAGCCCCAGCATTTT
j_gene: TRBJ1-1; d_gene: .; abundance: .; v_gene: TRBV19; CDR3aa: CASSSTGNTEAFF; CDR3nt: TGTGCCAGTAGTAGTACAGGGAACACTGAAGCTTTCTTT
j_gene: TRBJ1-1; d_gene: .; abundance: .; v_gene: TRBV5-1; CDR3aa: CASSLASTNTEAFF; CDR3nt: TGCGCCAGCAGCTTGGCATCTACGAACACTGAAGCTTTCTTT
j_gene: TRBJ2-1; d_gene: .; abundance: .; v_gene: TRBV5-6; CDR3aa: CASSLVELANEQFF; CDR3nt: TGTGCCAGCAGCTTGGTTGAGCTTGCGAATGAGCAGTTCTTC
j_gene: TRBJ1-6; d_gene: .; abundance: few; v_gene: TRBV6-5; CDR3aa: CASSRNRVNSPLHF; CDR3nt: TGTGCCAGCAGCCGTAACAGGGTAAATTCACCCCTCCACTTT
j_gene: TRBJ1-2; d_gene: TRBD1; abundance: .; v_gene: TRBV4-1; CDR3aa: CASALDRELGGYTF; CDR3nt: TGCGCCAGCGCCCTGGACAGGGAGTTAGGGGGCTACACCTTC
j_gene: TRBJ2-2; d_gene: TRBD2; abundance: .; v_gene: TRBV3-1/TRBV3-2; CDR3aa: CASSPLAGLAGGYGGELFF; CDR3nt: TGTGCCAGCAGCCCGCTTGCGGGACTAGCGGGAGGGTATGGCGGGGAGCTGTTTTTT
j_gene: TRBJ1-3; d_gene: .; abundance: once; v_gene: TRBV18; CDR3aa: CASSQEVGNTIYF; CDR3nt: TGTGCCAGCTCCCAGGAGGTTGGAAACACCATATATTTT
j_gene: TRBJ2-2; d_gene: TRBD2; abundance: .; v_gene: TRBV9; CDR3aa: CASSVGSGSWLGGELFF; CDR3nt: TGTGCCAGCAGCGTAGGAAGCGGGAGTTGGTTAGGAGGGGAGCTGTTTTTT
j_gene: TRBJ1-2; d_gene: .; abundance: .; v_gene: TRBV27; CDR3aa: CASSFAIGGYGYTF; CDR3nt: TGTGCCAGCAGTTTTGCCATAGGGGGATATGGCTACACCTTC
j_gene: TRBJ2-7; d_gene: .; abundance: .; v_gene: TRBV11-2; CDR3aa: CASSYPAGEGSYEQYF; CDR3nt: TGTGCCAGCAGCTACCCGGCAGGGGAGGGCTCCTACGAGCAGTACTTC
j_gene: TRBJ2-1; d_gene: TRBD2; abundance: .; v_gene: TRBV27; CDR3aa: CASSPLLAGSNEQFF; CDR3nt: TGTGCCAGCAGTCCCCTGCTAGCGGGGAGCAATGAGCAGTTCTTC
j_gene: TRBJ2-1; d_gene: TRBD2; abundance: .; v_gene: TRBV5-1; CDR3aa: CASSAPGLGDNEQFF; CDR3nt: TGCGCCAGCAGCGCCCCGGGACTAGGGGACAATGAGCAGTTCTTC
j_gene: TRBJ1-2; d_gene: .; abundance: .; v_gene: TRBV5-4; CDR3aa: CASSLAWGDYGYTF; CDR3nt: TGTGCCAGCAGCTTGGCTTGGGGGGACTATGGCTACACCTTC
j_gene: TRBJ1-2; d_gene: .; abundance: .; v_gene: TRBV7-9; CDR3aa: CASSSPSANYGYTF; CDR3nt: TGTGCCAGCAGCTCCCCGAGTGCTAACTATGGCTACACCTTC
j_gene: TRBJ1-2; d_gene: .; abundance: .; v_gene: TRBV12-3/TRBV12-4; CDR3aa: CASSLSVDYGYTF; CDR3nt: TGTGCCAGCAGTTTGTCGGTGGACTATGGCTACACCTTC
j_gene: TRBJ1-6; d_gene: .; abundance: .; v_gene: TRBV5-8; CDR3aa: CASSPRNSPLHF; CDR3nt: TGTGCCAGCAGCCCCAGAAATTCACCCCTCCACTTT
j_gene: TRBJ2-5; d_gene: TRBD2; abundance: .; v_gene: TRBV29-1; CDR3aa: CSVEDRLAGETQYF; CDR3nt: TGCAGCGTTGAAGATCGGCTAGCGGGAGAGACCCAGTACTTC
j_gene: TRBJ2-3; d_gene: TRBD2; abundance: .; v_gene: TRBV7-3; CDR3aa: CASSPGLATDTQYF; CDR3nt: TGTGCCAGCAGCCCTGGACTAGCCACAGATACGCAGTATTTT
j_gene: TRBJ2-7; d_gene: .; abundance: .; v_gene: TRBV11-2; CDR3aa: CASSLDAGVGYEQYF; CDR3nt: TGTGCCAGCAGCTTAGATGCAGGGGTAGGCTACGAGCAGTACTTC
j_gene: TRBJ1-6; d_gene: .; abundance: .; v_gene: TRBV28; CDR3aa: CASSQGNSPLHF; CDR3nt: TGTGCCAGCTCTCAGGGTAATTCACCCCTCCACTTT
j_gene: TRBJ2-1; d_gene: TRBD1; abundance: .; v_gene: TRBV7-2; CDR3aa: CASSSDRGSYNEQFF; CDR3nt: TGTGCCAGCAGTTCCGACAGGGGGTCCTACAATGAGCAGTTCTTC
j_gene: TRBJ1-1; d_gene: .; abundance: .; v_gene: TRBV5-1; CDR3aa: CASSLGKGLPDTEAFF; CDR3nt: TGCGCCAGCAGCTTGGGGAAGGGGCTCCCAGACACTGAAGCTTTCTTT
j_gene: TRBJ1-1; d_gene: .; abundance: .; v_gene: TRBV27; CDR3aa: CASSLSVSKNTEAFF; CDR3nt: TGTGCCAGCAGTTTATCCGTCTCTAAGAACACTGAAGCTTTCTTT
j_gene: TRBJ1-6; d_gene: TRBD1; abundance: .; v_gene: TRBV5-1; CDR3aa: CASSQGQNSPLHF; CDR3nt: TGCGCCAGCAGCCAGGGACAGAATTCACCCCTCCACTTT
j_gene: TRBJ2-3; d_gene: TRBD2; abundance: .; v_gene: TRBV7-3; CDR3aa: CASSQGLAGLTDTQYF; CDR3nt: TGTGCCAGCAGCCAGGGACTAGCGGGCCTCACAGATACGCAGTATTTT
j_gene: TRBJ2-7; d_gene: .; abundance: few; v_gene: TRBV28; CDR3aa: CASSLQQVIYEQYF; CDR3nt: TGTGCCAGCAGTTTACAGCAGGTCATATACGAGCAGTACTTC
j_gene: TRBJ1-5; d_gene: TRBD1; abundance: .; v_gene: TRBV23-1; CDR3aa: CASSPSGTGGLPGNQPQHF; CDR3nt: TGCGCCAGCAGTCCGTCCGGGACAGGGGGCTTACCTGGAAATCAGCCCCAGCATTTT
j_gene: TRBJ2-3; d_gene: .; abundance: .; v_gene: TRBV6-5; CDR3aa: CASSYSGTGGTDTQYF; CDR3nt: TGTGCCAGCAGTTACTCGGGGACGGGGGGCACAGATACGCAGTATTTT
j_gene: TRBJ1-1; d_gene: .; abundance: .; v_gene: TRBV3-1/TRBV3-2; CDR3aa: CASSSRSNLYPEAFF; CDR3nt: TGTGCCAGCAGCAGCCGCTCTAATCTTTACCCTGAAGCTTTCTTT
j_gene: TRBJ1-5; d_gene: .; abundance: .; v_gene: TRBV3-1/TRBV3-2; CDR3aa: CASSSRAAPGGQPQHF; CDR3nt: TGTGCCAGCAGTTCACGAGCCGCCCCGGGGGGTCAGCCCCAGCATTTT